Each of the 13 T cell receptor beta chains below was sequenced from the same sample in a study of post-analysis software for immune sequencing data. Broader study findings: Roughly five TRBV segments, including TRBV5-6, TRBV5-1 and TRBV20-1, were more frequent in patients than controls.

Their cognate antigens are unknown. TCR beta cDNA libraries had unique molecular identifiers. In TCRdb, the PCR reads were re-called with MiXCR into one record per CDR3 protein. The sample consists of fewer than 850,000 distinct CDR3 sequences, 25% to 30% of them appearing once. Input material: blood. Receptors originate from a girl aged 5 to 17 with multiple sclerosis.

V and J are TRBV4-3 and TRBJ1-6; D ambiguous. Between the trimmed V and J ends, which lost 0 bases and 8 bases, there was a span of 8 bases. CDR1 is LGHNA, CDR2 YSLEER, per germline. The CDR3 is 14 residues long. This CDR3 reads CASSQDPRDSPLHF. Written as DNA, the CDR3 is TGCGCCAGCAGCCAAGATCCTCGGGATTCACCCCTCCACTTT.

About this clonotype itself: This likely comes from a read error, as the CDR3 has no conserved phenylalanine or tryptophan at its end. The chain employs TRBV24-1 and TRBJ1-2, with D unresolved. Germline V gene data show CDR1 as KGHDR and CDR2 as SFDVKD. This CDR3 is built from 14 residues. The V end was cut by 0 bases, the J end by 3 bases, with 7 bases between. The CDR3 DNA sequence: TGTGCCACCAGTGATTTGGCAAGACACTATGGCTACACCTGC. Residues: CATSDLARHYGYTC.

Details on this clonotype: One end of the junction is discordant with germline, which a read error may explain. The genes are TRBV12-3 or TRBV12-4 and TRBJ1-2, with 11 positions matching TRBD1. The CDR3 spans 15 residues. The CDR3 is CVSRRTGGIDYGYTF. As DNA, the CDR3 is TGTGTCAGCAGGCGGACAGGGGGCATTGACTATGGCTACACCTTC.

The V gene is TRBV7-9, the J gene TRBJ1-2, with a weak D call TRBD1 (5 bases). Deletions cut 3 bases from V and 10 bases from J, with 15 bases between. This CDR3 is 13 amino acids long. Germline V gene sequence: CDR1 SEHNR, CDR2 FQNEAQ (reference sequence). CDR3 bases: TGTGCCAGCAGCTTGTCCAGGGACGATGACTACACCTTC. As protein: CASSLSRDDDYTF.

This chain uses TRBV28 with TRBJ2-7; 8 positions match TRBD2. The CDR3 has 16 residues. Germline CDR1 reads MDHEN; CDR2 reads SYDVKM. After removal of 5 bases from V and 3 bases from J, the junction contained 12 bases not matched to a gene. The CDR3 region has the DNA TGTGCCAGCAGTCCCCGGGATAGCGGGAACCTCTACGAGCAGTACTTC. This encodes CASSPRDSGNLYEQYF.

The chain combines TRBV29-1 with TRBJ1-1; D unresolved. The CDR3 spans 13 residues. V was clipped by 3 bases and J by 4 bases, with 12 bases between them. Germline V gene sequence: CDR1 SQVTM, CDR2 ANQGSEA. DNA of the CDR3: TGCAGCGTTGATCTTCACCGACCCACTGAAGCTTTCTTT. Amino acids: CSVDLHRPTEAFF.

The chain couples TRBV29-1 to TRBJ2-1; 9 bases agree with TRBD2. Matching the DNA end better, TRBJ2-7 makes the J call doubtful. Per germline, CDR1 SQVTM and CDR2 ANQGSEA. The CDR3 extends over 15 amino acids. CDR3 sequence (DNA): TGCAGCGTTGTCAGGAAAAGCGGGAGGAAGAATGAGCAGTACTTC. It translates to CSVVRKSGRKNEQYF.

The V gene is TRBV20-1, the J gene TRBJ2-5; D ambiguous. This CDR3 has 11 amino acids. Between the trimmed V and J ends, which lost 4 bases and 4 bases, there was a span of 7 bases. Germline assignment: CDR1 DFQATT and CDR2 SNEGSKA (reference sequence). CDR3 nucleotide sequence: TGCAGTGCTAAACTGACAGAGACCCAGTACTTC. It specifies CSAKLTETQYF.

The chain couples TRBV6-1 to TRBJ2-1; D gene unclear. This CDR3 comprises 14 residues. CDR1 and CDR2 from the germline V gene are MNHNS and SASEGT. Trimming pared 6 bases from V and 3 bases from J, leaving 12 bases between. CDR3 sequence: CASRTTDNYNEQFF. As DNA, the CDR3 is TGTGCCAGCAGGACCACAGATAACTACAATGAGCAGTTCTTC.

CDR3 DNA: TGCAGTGCTAGAGTAGCGGGGGGGGTGGAGACCCAGTACTTC. Translation gives CSARVAGGVETQYF. The chain uses TRBV20-1 and TRBJ2-5; TRBD2 agrees at 11 bases. The CDR3 extends over 14 amino acids. Trimming cost V 1 base and J 5 bases; bases outside gene matches: 3. Germline loops: CDR1 DFQATT, CDR2 SNEGSKA (reference sequence).

The chain has TRBV27 and TRBJ1-1; 10 bases are shared with TRBD1. V shed 3 bases and J 4 bases; nucleotides not matched to a gene: 2. This CDR3 spans 14 amino acids. CDR1 MNHEY and CDR2 SMNVEV come from the germline V gene (reference sequence). The chain's CDR3 is CASSFGTGATEAFF. CDR3 nucleotides: TGTGCCAGCAGTTTCGGGACAGGGGCCACTGAAGCTTTCTTT.

J is TRBJ1-1 and V is TRBV10-3; 9 positions agree with TRBD1. The CDR3 totals 14 residues. Germline assignment: CDR1 ENHRY and CDR2 SYGVKD. V shed 6 bases and J 6 bases; nucleotides not matched to a gene: 8. CDR3 nucleotide sequence: TGTGCCATCAGGCCGGGACAGGGTGGCCCTGAAGCTTTCTTT. This gives the protein CAIRPGQGGPEAFF.

Only a few counts were recorded for this clonotype. The V call is TRBV10-3, the J call TRBJ2-1, with no clear D. The germline gives CDR1 ENHRY, CDR2 SYGVKD. This CDR3 spans 13 amino acids. V lost 3 bases to trimming and J lost 4 bases, with 7 bases between them. Here the CDR3 DNA reads TGTGCCATCAGTGATATCGGATACAATGAGCAGTTCTTC. Translated, it gives CAISDIGYNEQFF.